Described below is a single T cell receptor (beta chain) sequence and its context. Its cognate antigen is unknown. This CDR3 region has 15 residues. With 5 bases clipped from V and 7 bases from J, the junction kept 10 bases outside the gene matches. The germline V gene encodes CDR1 MGHRA and CDR2 YSYEKL. This sample was included in a study of cytomegalovirus exposure and HLA in healthy donors. Study-level information: Among the approximately 420 donors who were genotyped, about 84% fell in the genetic ancestry cluster that is associated with self-reported Caucasian donors. Whole-study findings and limits: Sequencing depth roughly uniform across donors was assumed in presence/absence analyses.

Vbeta (60) and Jbeta (13) primers were used in the PCR. This table comes from immunoSEQ multiplex PCR, and its TCRdb copy is limited to in-frame clones, with some not included. The data contain 35,000 to 55,000 clones, approximately 47% of them singletons. Sequenced input: PBMCs. The receptor comes from a man between 60 and 75 years old in good health and CMV-seronegative. This chain links TRBV4-1 with TRBJ1-4; 7 nucleotides match TRBD1. CDR3: CASSLHRGQGEKLFF. The CDR3 DNA reads as TGCGCCAGCAGCTTACACAGGGGCCAGGGTGAAAAACTGTTTTTT.